These 16 T cell receptor beta chains were all obtained from the same sample, sequenced in a study of T cell changes during pregnancy in multiple sclerosis. Measured with immunoSEQ multiplex PCR; TCRdb has only the in-frame clones, and not every one. The sample has 79,000 or so clones; more than 80% are singletons. Sample: CD4+ T cells from peripheral blood mononuclear cells, taken before pregnancy. The receptors stem from a female donor with multiple sclerosis, enrolled in a pregnancy study.

This CDR3 reads CASSITGMNTGELFF. Written as DNA, the CDR3 is TGTGCCAGTAGTATCACCGGGATGAACACCGGGGAGCTGTTTTTT. The rearrangement links TRBV19 to TRBJ2-2, with D possibly TRBD2 on 5 matching bases. Trimming pared 3 bases from V and 1 base from J, leaving 9 bases between. This CDR3 comprises 15 residues. Germline values: CDR1 LNHDA, CDR2 SQIVND (reference sequence).

This clone was seen only once. The junction shows a germline mismatch at one end, possibly a read error. The gene calls are TRBV6-5 and TRBJ2-1; the D gene is possibly TRBD2 (6 bases). Germline V gene data show CDR1 as MNHEY and CDR2 as SVGAGI. The CDR3 is 14 amino acids. The CDR3 DNA is TGTGCCAGCAGCTACTTGCGGAGGGTGAATGAGCAGTTCTTC. This translates into CASSYLRRVNEQFF.

Regarding this clone: This specimen includes other DNA sequences encoding the same CDR3. The gene calls are TRBV6-1 and TRBJ1-1; D may be TRBD1 (6 bases). The CDR3 has 13 residues. Germline values: CDR1 MNHNS, CDR2 SASEGT. V was pared by 6 bases and J by 1 base, with 9 bases between. The CDR3 loop reads CASRLGQNTEAFF. CDR3 DNA: TGTGCCAGCAGGCTGGGACAGAACACTGAAGCTTTCTTT.

The CDR3 is CASSLEASYHEQYF. CDR3 DNA: TGCGCCAGCAGCTTGGAGGCTAGTTATCACGAGCAGTACTTC. The chain carries TRBV5-1 and TRBJ2-7; D not certain. V gave up 0 bases and J gave up 5 bases, with 12 bases separating them. CDR3 length equals 14 residues. Looked up from germline, CDR1 is SGHRS and CDR2 is YFSETQ.

The rearrangement uses TRBV18 and TRBJ1-1; D call uncertain. Trimming stripped 3 bases from V and 0 bases from J, with 14 bases between. Germline CDR1 and CDR2: KGHSH and LQKENI. The CDR3 contains 16 residues. Here the CDR3 reads CASSPYSKGMNTEAFF. For the CDR3, the DNA is TGTGCCAGCTCACCGTACAGCAAAGGAATGAACACTGAAGCTTTCTTT. The variable domain in full, completed from reference TRBV18 and TRBJ1-1, reads NAGVMQNPRHLVRRRGQEARLRCSPMKGHSHVYWYRQLPEEGLKFMVYLQKENIIDESGMPKERFSAEFPKEGPSILRIQQVVRGDSAAYFCASSPYSKGMNTEAFFGQGTRLTVV.

The CDR3 sequence is CASSLALSPGAQDEAFF. The CDR3 nucleotides are TGTGCCAGCAGCTTAGCGTTATCACCAGGGGCTCAGGATGAAGCTTTCTTT. V usage is TRBV7-8 and J usage is TRBJ1-1; TRBD1 is a possible D gene (6 bases). This CDR3 spans 17 amino acids. V lost 0 bases and J lost 7, with 21 bases in between. Germline V CDR1 and CDR2: SGHVS, FQNEAQ.

This chain joins TRBV18 and TRBJ2-1, with TRBD2 matching 8 bases. CDR1 and CDR2 from the germline V gene are KGHSH and LQKENI. The CDR3 runs to 17 residues. V gave up 3 bases and J gave up 0 bases; unmatched junction bases: 7. CDR3 protein: CASSPSTSGYSYNEQFF. DNA of the CDR3: TGTGCCAGCTCACCCTCTACTAGCGGCTACTCCTACAATGAGCAGTTCTTC. Complete variable domain (other parts from reference TRBV18 and TRBJ2-1): NAGVMQNPRHLVRRRGQEARLRCSPMKGHSHVYWYRQLPEEGLKFMVYLQKENIIDESGMPKERFSAEFPKEGPSILRIQQVVRGDSAAYFCASSPSTSGYSYNEQFFGPGTRLTVL.

The DNA for the CDR3 is TGTGCCAGCAGCTCCCCGCCGGGGGGACATACGCAGTATTTT. Its protein is CASSSPPGGHTQYF. V and J are TRBV11-2 and TRBJ2-3; TRBD2 matches at 7 bases. CDR3 size: 14 residues. V lost 4 bases, J lost 7 bases, and 8 bases stayed unmatched. Germline CDR1 and CDR2: SGHAT and FQNNGV.

The chain has TRBV4-1 and TRBJ2-1, with D unresolved. The length of the CDR3 is 16 residues. The V and J ends lost 3 bases and 3 bases respectively, with 15 bases between them. Looked up from germline, CDR1 is MGHRA and CDR2 is YSYEKL. CDR3 loop: CASSHRTRTSYNEQFF. As DNA, the CDR3 is TGCGCCAGCAGCCACCGAACCCGTACGAGCTACAATGAGCAGTTCTTC.

This chain links TRBV19 with TRBJ2-1; no definite D call. The CDR3 covers 15 residues. Germline V lookup: CDR1 LNHDA, CDR2 SQIVND (reference sequence). The V and J ends lost 7 bases and 3 bases respectively, with 16 bases between them. The CDR3 reads CASTDTAGGYNEQFF. In DNA form, the CDR3 reads TGTGCCAGTACCGATACCGCTGGCGGCTACAATGAGCAGTTCTTC.

This chain joins TRBV10-3 and TRBJ2-3; a weak D match, TRBD2 (5 bases). The CDR3 consists of 14 residues. CDR1 is ENHRY, CDR2 SYGVKD, per germline. The V and J ends lost 11 bases and 5 bases respectively, with 20 bases between them. The CDR3 nucleotides read TGTGCCCTCCGAGGCTCCTCTCGGGGAGATACGCAGTATTTT. This sequence encodes CALRGSSRGDTQYF.

The chain employs TRBV28 and TRBJ2-3; 16 nucleotides match TRBD2. This CDR3 contains 18 residues. CDR1 and CDR2 from the germline V gene are MDHEN and SYDVKM. The junction had 14 bases not matched to a gene; V was cut back by 6 bases and J by 8 bases. The CDR3 nucleotides are TGTGCCAGCAGGGAGACTCCGGGACTAGCGGGAGGGACGGGTACGCAGTATTTT. It codes for CASRETPGLAGGTGTQYF.

This rearrangement joins TRBV28 to TRBJ2-1; TRBD1 matches 7 bases. The CDR3 has 19 residues. With 5 bases clipped from V and 6 bases from J, the junction kept 22 bases outside the gene matches. Germline CDR1 MDHEN, CDR2 SYDVKM. The chain's CDR3 is CASSAYMTGPGLAGNEQFF. The CDR3 DNA reads as TGTGCCAGCAGTGCATATATGACAGGGCCTGGGCTAGCAGGCAATGAGCAGTTCTTC.

CDR3: CTSSPGLAGADTQYF. The CDR3 DNA follows: TGCACCAGCAGCCCCGGACTAGCGGGAGCAGATACGCAGTATTTT. The V gene is TRBV1, the J gene TRBJ2-3; the D call in the table, TRBD2, was not verified against the DNA. TRBV1 is tagged as a pseudogene. CDR3 length: 15 residues.

The chain couples TRBV2 to TRBJ2-3, with unresolved D. The germline V gene encodes CDR1 SNHLY and CDR2 FYNNEI. The V and J ends lost 6 bases and 2 bases respectively, with 15 bases between them. The CDR3 is made up of 15 amino acids. CDR3 amino acids: CASSEIRVYTDTQYF. Here the CDR3 DNA reads TGTGCCAGCAGCGAAATACGGGTTTACACAGATACGCAGTATTTT.

V usage is TRBV5-6 and J usage is TRBJ1-2; no firm D call. V dropped 0 bases and J dropped 8 bases, with 14 bases sitting between them. CDR1 SGHDT and CDR2 YYEEEE come from the germline V gene. The CDR3 has 14 amino acids. The DNA for the CDR3 is TGTGCCAGCAGCTTGGAAGGCAGGCCTGAGGGCTACACCTTC. Translation: CASSLEGRPEGYTF.